A single sample is the source of the 22 T cell receptor beta chains below, sequenced in a study of T cell responses to AZD1222 COVID-19 vaccine. Clones were read by immunoSEQ multiplex PCR, and TCRdb kept only the in-frame ones, dropping some. The table lists some 130,000 clones, 80% to 95% of them singletons. Sample: peripheral blood, taken 28 days after the second AZD1222 dose. The receptors originated from an adult who received the AZD1222 COVID-19 vaccine.

This sequence joins TRBV19 and TRBJ2-7; perhaps TRBD1 as D (6 bases). Deletions cut 4 bases from V and 2 bases from J, with 12 bases between. CDR1 is LNHDA, CDR2 SQIVND, per germline (reference sequence). The CDR3 has 14 amino acids. The CDR3 DNA reads TGTGCCAGTAGTACAGGACAGCCAGCCTACGAGCAGTACTTC. It specifies CASSTGQPAYEQYF.

The rearrangement uses TRBV15 and TRBJ2-5, with D maybe TRBD1 (5 bases). CDR1 is LNHNV, CDR2 YYDKDF, per germline (reference sequence). The V and J ends lost 3 bases and 5 bases respectively, with 16 bases between them. The CDR3 covers 15 residues. CDR3 residues: CATSSTLDRWETQYF. The CDR3 DNA sequence: TGTGCCACCAGCAGTACTCTAGACAGATGGGAGACCCAGTACTTC.

This sequence joins TRBV19 and TRBJ1-6; D ambiguous. With 11 bases removed from V and 7 bases from J, the gap between germline ends came to 9 bases. Per the germline V gene, CDR1 is LNHDA and CDR2 is SQIVND (reference sequence). This CDR3 spans 11 amino acids. The CDR3 region is CAADWNSPLHF. In DNA form, the CDR3 reads TGTGCCGCCGACTGGAATTCACCCCTCCACTTT.

The chain carries TRBV24-1 and TRBJ2-2, with a tentative D call TRBD2 (6 bases). The CDR3 extends over 14 amino acids. CDR1 is KGHDR, CDR2 SFDVKD, per germline. V was trimmed by 6 bases and J by 1 base, leaving 8 bases between them. The CDR3 protein is CATSPGENTGELFF. CDR3 sequence (DNA): TGTGCCACCAGTCCGGGGGAGAACACCGGGGAGCTGTTTTTT.

The chain has TRBV5-4 and TRBJ2-5; D remains unclear. Germline loops: CDR1 SGHNT, CDR2 YYREEE (reference sequence). Trimming cost V 0 bases and J 2 bases, with 2 bases left between them. The CDR3 sequence is 12 residues long. The CDR3 reads CASSLGQETQYF. CDR3 coding DNA: TGTGCCAGCAGCTTGGGGCAAGAGACCCAGTACTTC.

The chain joins TRBV9 to TRBJ2-7, with D tentatively TRBD1 (6 bases). Germline CDR1 and CDR2: SGDLS and YYNGEE. The CDR3 totals 13 residues. V was pared by 5 bases and J by 6 bases, with 15 bases between. CDR3 nucleotides: TGTGCCAGCAGTCCGAACAGGGTCGGCGAGCAGTACTTC. Translation: CASSPNRVGEQYF. Full variable domain (rest looked up from reference TRBV9 and TRBJ2-7): DSGVTQTPKHLITATGQRVTLRCSPRSGDLSVYWYQQSLDQGLQFLIQYYNGEERAKGNILERFSAQQFPDLHSELNLSSLELGDSALYFCASSPNRVGEQYFGPGTRLTVT.

The chain carries TRBV5-1 and TRBJ2-5; D perhaps matches TRBD2 (6 bases). The germline CDR1 and CDR2 sequences are SGHRS and YFSETQ. The CDR3 is made up of 14 amino acids. Trimming cost V 2 bases and J 5 bases, with 13 bases left between them. This CDR3 reads CASSFAGTRETQYF. In DNA form, the CDR3 reads TGCGCCAGCAGCTTTGCGGGGACGCGGGAGACCCAGTACTTC.

The chain recombines TRBV3-1 (or the pseudogene TRBV3-2) with TRBJ1-3; maybe TRBD1 (5 bases). The V and J ends lost 0 bases and 3 bases respectively, with 9 bases between them. The CDR3 spans 15 residues. In germline, CDR1 is LGHDT, CDR2 YNNKEL (reference sequence). The chain's CDR3 is CASSQEGRGGNTIYF. The CDR3 DNA follows: TGTGCCAGCAGCCAAGAGGGTAGGGGTGGAAACACCATATATTTT.

The V and J genes are TRBV3-1 (or the pseudogene TRBV3-2) and TRBJ1-2; D remains unclear. The germline V gene encodes CDR1 LGHDT and CDR2 YNNKEL (reference sequence). Trimming took 1 base from V and 3 from J, leaving 9 bases between them. CDR3 length equals 14 residues. The CDR3 loop reads CASSQGRRYYGYTF. In DNA, the CDR3 is TGTGCCAGCAGCCAAGGCAGGCGATACTATGGCTACACCTTC.

The chain combines TRBV30 with TRBJ2-6, with D perhaps given as TRBD1 or TRBD2 (5 bases each). The ends were cut back, 2 bases at V and 0 bases at J, with 8 bases in the middle. Germline V gives CDR1 GTSNPN, CDR2 SVGIG (reference sequence). The CDR3 contains 15 residues. The CDR3 loop is CAWSLGTSGANVLTF. The DNA of the CDR3 is TGTGCCTGGAGTCTCGGGACCTCTGGGGCCAACGTCCTGACTTTC.

V usage is TRBV2 and J usage is TRBJ2-1, with D hard to call. The CDR3 extends over 13 amino acids. CDR1 and CDR2 from the germline V gene are SNHLY and FYNNEI. Trimming removed 6 bases at V and 14 bases at J, with 20 bases between. The CDR3 spells CASRSLLHPWEFF. As DNA, the CDR3 is TGTGCCAGCAGGAGTCTACTTCATCCGTGGGAGTTCTTC.

This chain uses TRBV19 with TRBJ1-4; 11 bases are a match to TRBD1. V dropped 6 bases and J dropped 4; count of bases not matched to a gene: 7. There are 16 residues in the CDR3. CDR1 and CDR2 from the germline V gene are LNHDA and SQIVND (reference sequence). Written as DNA, the CDR3 is TGTGCCAGTAGCCTTGGACAGGGGGCTTTTAATGAAAAACTGTTTTTT. Translating gives CASSLGQGAFNEKLFF.

V usage is TRBV27 and J usage is TRBJ2-7, with unresolved D. CDR1 is MNHEY and CDR2 is SMNVEV in the germline V gene (reference sequence). The CDR3 is made up of 14 amino acids. Between the trimmed V and J ends, which lost 7 bases and 1 base, there was a span of 14 bases. The CDR3 DNA follows: TGTGCCAGCACCTCGACTGACGGTTCCTACGAGCAGTACTTC. Its translation: CASTSTDGSYEQYF.

The chain carries TRBV3-1 (or the pseudogene TRBV3-2) and TRBJ1-6; D ambiguous. The V and J ends lost 1 base and 2 bases respectively, with 24 bases between them. The CDR3 spans 21 residues. Germline V lookup: CDR1 LGHDT, CDR2 YNNKEL (reference sequence). Here the CDR3 reads CASSQVAVVEAHPPYNSPLHF. CDR3 DNA sequence: TGTGCCAGCAGCCAAGTCGCAGTGGTGGAGGCCCACCCACCCTATAATTCACCCCTCCACTTT.

This clone appeared a few times. V usage is TRBV7-9 and J usage is TRBJ2-7; 11 nucleotides line up with TRBD2. The CDR3 spans 16 residues. In germline, CDR1 is SEHNR, CDR2 FQNEAQ (reference sequence). Losses at the gene ends were 5 bases for V and 0 bases for J; bases not matched to a gene: 6. In DNA, the CDR3 is TGTGCCAGCAGCCCCCCGACTAGCGGGGACTCCTACGAGCAGTACTTC. Translation gives CASSPPTSGDSYEQYF.

The chain joins TRBV4-1 to TRBJ2-1; TRBD2 aligns across 9 bases. The V segment lost 2 bases and the J segment 10 bases; nucleotides outside the gene matches: 9. CDR1 is MGHRA and CDR2 is YSYEKL in the germline V gene. The CDR3 is made up of 15 amino acids. The DNA for the CDR3 is TGCGCCAGCAGCCAACAGCGGGGGGCTTCTGAGGAGCAGTTCTTC. Amino acid sequence: CASSQQRGASEEQFF.

The gene calls are TRBV6-6 and TRBJ1-5, with D unresolved. The CDR3 is 16 residues long. Per germline, CDR1 MNHNY and CDR2 SVGAGI (reference sequence). Trimming pared 2 bases from V and 5 bases from J, leaving 16 bases between. As DNA, the CDR3 is TGTGCCAGCAGTTACGAGGAGGGAGGATTGGATCAGCCCCAGCATTTT. This encodes CASSYEEGGLDQPQHF.

This chain uses TRBV14 with TRBJ1-2; 10 bases are shared with TRBD1. Germline V gene data show CDR1 as SGHDN and CDR2 as FVKESK. Germline trimming cut 0 bases from V and 3 bases from J; bases unmatched to any gene: 16. This CDR3 contains 20 residues. The CDR3 region is CASSQDRYGTGANLDYGYTF. DNA for the CDR3: TGTGCCAGCAGCCAAGATCGTTACGGGACAGGGGCCAACCTGGACTATGGCTACACCTTC.

V gene TRBV2 combines with J gene TRBJ2-1, with unresolved D. CDR1 and CDR2 from the germline V gene are SNHLY and FYNNEI. The CDR3 spans 15 residues. Trimming removed 4 bases from V and 0 bases from J, with 10 bases in between. CDR3 protein: CASSGFPSSYNEQFF. As DNA, the CDR3 is TGTGCCAGCAGTGGATTTCCGAGCTCCTACAATGAGCAGTTCTTC.

Regarding this clone: The junction does not match germline at one end; this may be a read error. CDR3 DNA: TGTGCCAGCAGCGATAGCGAGGCAGGGTGGGAGGAGATTTTT. It yields the protein CASSDSEAGWEEIF. The gene calls are TRBV7-9 and TRBJ1-4, with D perhaps TRBD1 (5 bases). The CDR3 has 14 amino acids. Looked up from germline, CDR1 is SEHNR and CDR2 is FQNEAQ (reference sequence).

This clone came up once. This rearrangement joins TRBV2 to TRBJ2-5; D is uncertain. Germline V gene data show CDR1 as SNHLY and CDR2 as FYNNEI. V dropped 8 bases and J dropped 4 bases, with 8 bases sitting between them. The length of the CDR3 is 11 residues. In DNA form, the CDR3 reads TGTGCCAGCTTATTAGGAGAGACCCAGTACTTC. It specifies CASLLGETQYF.

J is TRBJ1-1 and V is TRBV6-1; perhaps TRBD1 as D (5 bases). The CDR3 has 13 residues. Germline assignment: CDR1 MNHNS and CDR2 SASEGT. V lost 2 bases and J 4 bases, leaving 8 bases between the germline ends. The DNA for the CDR3 is TGTGCCAGCAGTGAATTTGGGGGCACTGAAGCTTTCTTT. Translated, it gives CASSEFGGTEAFF.